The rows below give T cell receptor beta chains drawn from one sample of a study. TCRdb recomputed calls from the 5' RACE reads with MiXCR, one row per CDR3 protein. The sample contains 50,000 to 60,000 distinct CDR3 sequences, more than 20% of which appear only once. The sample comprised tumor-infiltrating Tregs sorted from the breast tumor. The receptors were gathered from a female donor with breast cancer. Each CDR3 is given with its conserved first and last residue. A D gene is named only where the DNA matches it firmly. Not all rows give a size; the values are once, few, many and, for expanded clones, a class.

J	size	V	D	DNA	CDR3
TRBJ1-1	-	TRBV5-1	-	TGCGCCAGCAGCTGGGTTAGTTTGTCGAACACTGAAGCTTTCTTT	CASSWVSLSNTEAFF
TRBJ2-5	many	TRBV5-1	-	TGCGCCAGCAGCTCGGGGACTTACCAAGAGACCCAGTACTTC	CASSSGTYQETQYF
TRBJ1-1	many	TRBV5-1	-	TGCGCCAGCAGCTTTCGCGAAGGGGGTGAAGCTTTCTTT	CASSFREGGEAFF
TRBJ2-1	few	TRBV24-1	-	TGTGCCACCAGTGATTCCAAAGGTAGCGGACGTCACAATGAGCAGTTCTTC	CATSDSKGSGRHNEQFF
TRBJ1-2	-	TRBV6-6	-	TGTGCCAGCCACCTCGGACAGACGGGGGACTATGGCTACACCTTC	CASHLGQTGDYGYTF
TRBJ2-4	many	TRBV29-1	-	TGCAGCGTTGAAGATGGGGGATCCCAAAACATTCAGTACTTC	CSVEDGGSQNIQYF
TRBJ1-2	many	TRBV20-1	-	TGCAGTGCTAGTCCGGGGGGCCACTATGGCTACACCTTC	CSASPGGHYGYTF
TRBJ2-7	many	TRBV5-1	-	TGCGCCAGCAGCTCGGACCCTAGCTCGTGGACCTACGAGCAGTACTTC	CASSSDPSSWTYEQYF
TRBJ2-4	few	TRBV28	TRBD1	TGTGCCTGCAGTTCCCTCCGGACAGGGGCCAAAAACATTCAGTACTTC	CACSSLRTGAKNIQYF
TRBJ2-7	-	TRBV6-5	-	TGTGCCAGCAGGTACGGCCGTTCCTACGAGCAGTACTTC	CASRYGRSYEQYF
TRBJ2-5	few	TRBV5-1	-	TGCGCCAGCAGCTTATCCGGACCGCCGCAAGAGACCCAGTACTTC	CASSLSGPPQETQYF
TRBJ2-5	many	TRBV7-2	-	TGTGCCAGCAGCTTAGATTGGAGACCTTGGGAGACCCAGTACTTC	CASSLDWRPWETQYF
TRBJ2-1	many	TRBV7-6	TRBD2	TGTGCCAGCAGCTCCCCACTCCTAGCGGAGTCCTACAATGAGCAGTTCTTC	CASSSPLLAESYNEQFF
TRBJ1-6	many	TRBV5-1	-	TGCGCCAGCAGTCCGACGGGTGGCAATTCACCCCTCCACTTT	CASSPTGGNSPLHF
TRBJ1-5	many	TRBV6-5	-	TGTGCCAGCAGTCTATACAAAGGCAATCAGCCCCAGCATTTT	CASSLYKGNQPQHF
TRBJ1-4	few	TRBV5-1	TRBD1	TGCGCCAGCAGCTTGGGACAGGGAGCAACTAATGAAAAACTGTTTTTT	CASSLGQGATNEKLFF
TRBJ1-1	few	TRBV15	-	TGTGCCACCAGCAGACAAAGGGCCAGGGGCGCGGGGCGGACTGAAGCTTTCTTT	CATSRQRARGAGRTEAFF
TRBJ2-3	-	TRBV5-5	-	TGTGCCAGCAGCTTGGAGTGGGACCACACAGATACGCAGTATTTT	CASSLEWDHTDTQYF
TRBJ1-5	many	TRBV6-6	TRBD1	TGTGCCTGCCTATCTGACAGGGGGGATCAGCCCCAGCATTTT	CACLSDRGDQPQHF
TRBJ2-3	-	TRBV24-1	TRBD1	TGTGCCACCAGTGATGTGAAGGGGGCAACAGATACGCAGTATTTT	CATSDVKGATDTQYF
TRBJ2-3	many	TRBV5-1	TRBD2	TGCGCCAGCAGCTTTTCAGCGGGAGAAGATACGCAGTATTTT	CASSFSAGEDTQYF
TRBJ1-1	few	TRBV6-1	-	TGTGCCAGCATGGGGTCGGCTGAAGCTTTCTTT	CASMGSAEAFF
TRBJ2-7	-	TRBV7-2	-	TGTGCCAGCAGCCCGGACACGCTCGAGCAGTACTTC	CASSPDTLEQYF
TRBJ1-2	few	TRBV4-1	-	TGCGCCAGCAGCCTCGCGGAGGGGGGGAACTATGGCTACACCTTC	CASSLAEGGNYGYTF
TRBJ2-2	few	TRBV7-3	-	TGTGCCAGCAGCTTGATACTCCCCGGGGAGCTGTTTTTT	CASSLILPGELFF
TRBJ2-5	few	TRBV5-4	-	TGTGCCAGCAGCTTGCGCAGGGAGCAAGAGACCCAGTACTTC	CASSLRREQETQYF
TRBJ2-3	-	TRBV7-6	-	TGTGCCAGCAGCTCTCTACCCTTGGCTGGTGCTCGCACAGATACGCAGTATTTT	CASSSLPLAGARTDTQYF
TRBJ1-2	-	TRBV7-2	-	TGTGCCAGCAGCGCCTACCTTGAGACAGTTTCCTATGGCTACACCTTC	CASSAYLETVSYGYTF
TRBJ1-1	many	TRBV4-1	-	TGCGCCAGCAGCCAAGTATCACTGAACACTGAAGCTTTCTTT	CASSQVSLNTEAFF
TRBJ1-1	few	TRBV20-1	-	TGCAGTGCTAGCCCCGTGGGCATAGGCACTGAAGCTTTCTTT	CSASPVGIGTEAFF
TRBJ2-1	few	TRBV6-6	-	TGTGCCAGCAGTTACTCCCTTGAGCAGTTCTTC	CASSYSLEQFF
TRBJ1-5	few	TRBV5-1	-	TGCGCCAGCAGCTTGGCCGGCCGGACGGAGGATCAGCCCCAGCATTTT	CASSLAGRTEDQPQHF
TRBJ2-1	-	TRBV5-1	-	TGCGCCAGCAGCCTTGGGCTAGCGCAAGCCGATGAGCAGTTCTTC	CASSLGLAQADEQFF
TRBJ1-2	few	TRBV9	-	TGTGCCAGCAGCGCCCGTTGGACAGTACTTGGCTATGGCTACACCTTC	CASSARWTVLGYGYTF
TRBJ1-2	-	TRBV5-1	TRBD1	TGCGCCAGCAGCTTGGGGGACAGGCGCCTTTATGGCTACACCTTC	CASSLGDRRLYGYTF
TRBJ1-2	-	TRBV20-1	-	TGCAGTGCTAGGGAAGAAATCCGATCTTATGGCTACACCTTC	CSAREEIRSYGYTF
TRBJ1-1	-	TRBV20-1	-	TGCAGTGCTAGTGGGTTCTGGGGGGCATTTTCTGAAGCTTTCTTT	CSASGFWGAFSEAFF